Each of the 29 T cell receptor beta chains below was sequenced from the same sample in a study of beta chain features in type 1 diabetes. The sequenced template was cDNA made from the entire isolated RNA. Libraries were prepared by immunoSEQ multiplex PCR; TCRdb keeps only in-frame clonotypes and omits some of them. The table has roughly 290,000 clones, 8% seen once. Sequencing used central memory CD4+ T cells from blood. The receptors here all came from a young woman in good health.

This clone came up a few times. The V gene is TRBV6-1, the J gene TRBJ2-1; TRBD1 might be the D (6 bases). The V gene lost 0 bases and the J gene lost 5 bases, with 17 bases spanning the gap. Germline CDR1 MNHNS, CDR2 SASEGT. This CDR3 contains 17 residues. The CDR3 spells CASSEAYRTVNHNEQFF. CDR3 coding DNA: TGTGCCAGCAGTGAAGCTTATAGGACAGTAAATCACAATGAGCAGTTCTTC.

The gene calls are TRBV10-3 and TRBJ1-2; D gene uncertain. CDR1 ENHRY and CDR2 SYGVKD come from the germline V gene. The CDR3 runs 12 residues. V was clipped by 3 bases and J by 8 bases, with 10 bases between them. The CDR3 sequence: CAISDVGLGYTF. The DNA of the CDR3 is TGTGCCATCAGTGACGTCGGGTTGGGCTACACCTTC.

This clone occurred a few times. V is TRBV4-3 and J is TRBJ2-7; possibly TRBD2 for D (6 bases). The CDR3 has 15 amino acids. The V gene's germline CDR1 is LGHNA and CDR2 YSLEER. Trimming took off 0 bases at V and 6 bases at J, with 15 bases between the two ends. Here the CDR3 reads CASSQDALASVEQYF. The DNA for the CDR3 is TGCGCCAGCAGCCAAGATGCCCTAGCGAGTGTCGAGCAGTACTTC.

This clone was seen a few times. The V call is TRBV11-3, the J call TRBJ2-5; D is unclear. V gave up 5 bases and J gave up 4 bases, with 8 bases separating them. The CDR3 is 12 residues long. CDR1 is SGHNT, CDR2 YENEEA, per germline. DNA of the CDR3: TGTGCCAGCAGCCACGGGCTAGAGACCCAGTACTTC. This encodes CASSHGLETQYF.

The sample holds a few counts of this clone. J is TRBJ2-2 and V is TRBV4-2, with 9 bases lining up with TRBD1. CDR3 length: 18 amino acids. V trimming: 0 bases; J trimming: 5 bases; junction bases outside the gene matches: 10. CDR1 and CDR2 (germline): LGHNA, YNFKEQ. In DNA, the CDR3 is TGTGCCAGCAGCCAAGATTGGTCAGGACAGGGGTATACCGGGGAGCTGTTTTTT. This translates into CASSQDWSGQGYTGELFF.

The rearrangement uses TRBV7-8 and TRBJ2-5, with no clear D. Germline CDR1 reads SGHVS; CDR2 reads FQNEAQ. The CDR3 length is 14 residues. Trimming took 1 base from V and 2 from J, leaving 8 bases between them. The CDR3, as DNA: TGTGCCAGCAGCTTAGGCAGGATACAAGAGACCCAGTACTTC. Amino acids: CASSLGRIQETQYF.

This clone was detected only a few times. The gene calls are TRBV7-2 and TRBJ1-1; D is undetermined. The CDR3 loop spans 13 amino acids. V was trimmed by 7 bases and J by 3 bases, leaving 12 bases between them. Germline V gene data show CDR1 as SGHTA and CDR2 as FQGNSA. The CDR3 is CASKSGVHTEAFF. Written as DNA, the CDR3 is TGTGCCAGCAAGTCAGGAGTGCACACTGAAGCTTTCTTT.

The chain links TRBV7-9 to TRBJ2-1; D is ambiguous. The CDR3 totals 16 residues. The ends were cut back, 5 bases at V and 2 bases at J, with 16 bases in the middle. Germline V lookup: CDR1 SEHNR, CDR2 FQNEAQ (reference sequence). The CDR3 DNA is TGTGCCAGCAGCCCCAGTCTGGTCAGAACCTACAATGAGCAGTTCTTC. Translation: CASSPSLVRTYNEQFF.

The J gene is TRBJ1-1, the V gene TRBV4-2; D is unresolved. V gave up 5 bases and J gave up 1 base, with 8 bases separating them. Germline V gives CDR1 LGHNA, CDR2 YNFKEQ. This CDR3 region has 13 residues. The CDR3 loop reads CASSLEGNTEAFF. CDR3 bases: TGTGCCAGCAGCTTGGAGGGGAACACTGAAGCTTTCTTT.

This clone was picked up a small number of times. The chain couples TRBV6-1 to TRBJ2-7; D uncertain. Germline CDR1 and CDR2: MNHNS and SASEGT. Trimming shortened V by 0 bases and J by 7 bases, and 16 bases separated the two germline ends. This CDR3 is 15 amino acids long. CDR3 sequence reads: CASSEALVSVGEQYF. CDR3 coding DNA: TGTGCCAGCAGTGAAGCATTGGTCTCGGTGGGAGAGCAGTACTTC.

This clone was counted between two and nine times. The chain joins TRBV7-8 to TRBJ2-3; D ambiguous. The CDR3 totals 15 residues. V dropped 3 bases and J dropped 2 bases, with 12 bases sitting between them. Germline CDR1 SGHVS, CDR2 FQNEAQ. The CDR3, as DNA: TGTGCCAGCAGCTTGGATCCAGGATACACAGATACGCAGTATTTT. Its translation is CASSLDPGYTDTQYF.

This clone has just a few counts. The J gene is TRBJ1-1, the V gene TRBV11-2, with 7 bases aligning to TRBD1. Trimming removed 5 bases from V and 1 base from J; junction bases left unmatched: 4. The CDR3 is 14 amino acids. Looked up from germline, CDR1 is SGHAT and CDR2 is FQNNGV. In DNA form, the CDR3 reads TGTGCCAGCAGCGTCGGGACAGAGAACACTGAAGCTTTCTTT. It yields the protein CASSVGTENTEAFF.

This clone was seen a handful of times. This chain links TRBV6-5 with TRBJ2-7; 9 bases are shared with TRBD1. Germline V gives CDR1 MNHEY, CDR2 SVGAGI. The CDR3 sequence is 12 residues long. CDR3 sequence reads: CAISGTGYEQYV. DNA for the CDR3: TGTGCCATCAGTGGGACAGGGTACGAGCAGTACGTC.

The rearrangement uses TRBV9 and TRBJ1-4; 10 bases agree with TRBD1. The ends lost 3 bases at V and 7 bases at J; junction bases unmatched: 6. The CDR3 consists of 15 residues. Germline V CDR1 and CDR2: SGDLS, YYNGEE. The chain's CDR3 is CASSATGGAREKLFF. Here the CDR3 DNA reads TGTGCCAGCAGCGCGACAGGGGGCGCGCGTGAAAAACTGTTTTTT.

The J gene is TRBJ2-1, the V gene TRBV12-1; the table's TRBD1 call for D was not verified on the DNA. TRBV12-1 is recorded as a pseudogene. This CDR3 contains 16 residues. This chain's CDR3 is CASSRHGTGKDNEQFF. The CDR3, as DNA: TGTGCCAGCAGTAGGCACGGGACAGGGAAAGACAATGAGCAGTTCTTC.

A few counts support this clone. The CDR3 coding sequence is TGCAGCGTTGAATTTGGTCGGGGAGGCTCCTACAATGAGCAGTTCTTC. Amino acids: CSVEFGRGGSYNEQFF. The chain couples TRBV29-1 to TRBJ2-1; the D gene is possibly TRBD2 (6 bases). Germline loops: CDR1 SQVTM, CDR2 ANQGSEA. V was shortened by 2 bases and J by 0 bases, with 14 bases between the two germline ends. CDR3 size: 16 residues.

In its sample, this clone was seen a few times. The V and J genes are TRBV27 and TRBJ1-3; D ambiguous. The ends were cut back, 2 bases at V and 0 bases at J, with 11 bases in the middle. This CDR3 is 16 amino acids long. Germline values: CDR1 MNHEY, CDR2 SMNVEV (reference sequence). The CDR3 protein is CASSLLHPSSGNTIYF. The CDR3 coding sequence is TGTGCCAGCAGTTTACTACACCCGAGCTCTGGAAACACCATATATTTT.

In this sample, this clone turned up a few times. This chain joins TRBV14 and TRBJ1-2; D is ambiguous. The CDR3 has 13 amino acids. From germline, CDR1 is SGHDN and CDR2 FVKESK. V was pared by 0 bases and J by 8 bases, with 10 bases between. The CDR3 here is CASSQDRWVGYTF. The CDR3 DNA is TGTGCCAGCAGCCAAGATAGGTGGGTCGGCTACACCTTC.

This clone came up a few times. The chain recombines TRBV7-2 with TRBJ1-4; D possibly corresponds to TRBD1 (5 bases). With 6 bases removed from V and 4 bases from J, the gap between germline ends came to 15 bases. Germline V lookup: CDR1 SGHTA, CDR2 FQGNSA. The CDR3 is made up of 15 amino acids. The CDR3 protein is CASSFDRLDNEKLFF. The CDR3 DNA reads as TGTGCCAGCAGTTTCGACAGATTAGATAATGAAAAACTGTTTTTT. The full variable domain, rest sourced from reference TRBV7-2 and TRBJ1-4, is GAGVSQSPSNKVTEKGKDVELRCDPISGHTALYWYRQSLGQGLEFLIYFQGNSAPDKSGLPSDRFSAERTGGSVSTLTIQRTQQEDSAVYLCASSFDRLDNEKLFFGSGTQLSVL.

In its sample, this clone was seen many times. The chain has TRBV10-3 and TRBJ2-1; D is unclear. The CDR3 contains 10 residues. CDR1 and CDR2 (germline): ENHRY, SYGVKD. Trimming took off 8 bases at V and 5 bases at J, with 4 bases between the two ends. CDR3 sequence reads: CAIGNNEQFF. As DNA, the CDR3 is TGTGCCATCGGGAACAATGAGCAGTTCTTC.

This clone was observed a few times. The rearrangement uses TRBV11-1 and TRBJ2-7; D tentatively fits TRBD1 or TRBD2 (5 bases each). The germline CDR1 and CDR2 sequences are SGHAT and FQDESV (reference sequence). V was cut by 3 bases and J by 5 bases, with 14 bases left in between. The CDR3 has 14 residues. The CDR3 nucleotides read TGTGCCAGCAGCTTCGGCCGGGGCCCTAACGAGCAGTACGTC. Amino acid sequence: CASSFGRGPNEQYV.

As for this clone: Other nucleotide sequences from this sample produce the same CDR3. The V gene is TRBV7-2, the J gene TRBJ2-5; D gene uncertain. V lost 1 base to trimming and J lost 3 bases, with 6 bases between them. The CDR3 sequence is 13 residues long. CDR1 SGHTA and CDR2 FQGNSA come from the germline V gene. The DNA of the CDR3 is TGTGCCAGCAGCTTAGAGGCCGAAGAGACCCAGTACTTC. Encoded protein: CASSLEAEETQYF.

The CDR3 reads CASSARAATYEQYF. The CDR3 nucleotides are TGTGCCAGCAGCGCCCGGGCGGCCACCTACGAGCAGTACTTC. The genes are TRBV9 and TRBJ2-7; D is unresolved. The germline CDR1 and CDR2 sequences are SGDLS and YYNGEE. There are 14 residues in the CDR3. With 3 bases removed from V and 2 bases from J, the gap between germline ends came to 12 bases.

This clone was seen ten or more times. The rearrangement links TRBV7-2 to TRBJ1-1; D call uncertain. The CDR3 is 15 residues long. The germline CDR1 and CDR2 sequences are SGHTA and FQGNSA. V was cut by 5 bases and J by 1 base, with 14 bases left in between. CDR3 residues: CASSQRPNGNTEAFF. Here the CDR3 DNA reads TGTGCCAGCAGCCAAAGGCCTAACGGGAACACTGAAGCTTTCTTT.

This clone has just a few counts. The chain employs TRBV6-6 and TRBJ1-2, with 7 bases matching TRBD1. The ends lost 4 bases at V and 8 bases at J; junction bases unmatched: 7. The CDR3 extends over 13 amino acids. The germline V gene has CDR1 MNHNY and CDR2 SVGAGI (reference sequence). In DNA form, the CDR3 reads TGTGCCAGCAGTTCGACAGGGACGAGCGGCTACACCTTC. It translates to CASSSTGTSGYTF.

The CDR3 reads CASSLNPPASGANVLTF. CDR3 nucleotide sequence: TGTGCCAGCAGCTTAAATCCCCCAGCCTCTGGGGCCAACGTCCTGACTTTC. The rearrangement joins TRBV11-2 to TRBJ2-6; D call uncertain. This CDR3 spans 17 amino acids. Germline V lookup: CDR1 SGHAT, CDR2 FQNNGV. Trimming stripped 2 bases from V and 0 bases from J, with 11 bases between.

This clone was seen a handful of times. The V gene is TRBV15, the J gene TRBJ1-5; D gene unclear. The germline V gene encodes CDR1 LNHNV and CDR2 YYDKDF (reference sequence). V shed 3 bases and J shed 4 bases, with 4 bases lying between them. The CDR3 is 12 residues long. The CDR3 sequence is CATSRVNQPQHF. The CDR3 coding sequence is TGTGCCACCAGCAGGGTTAATCAGCCCCAGCATTTT.

The rearrangement links TRBV19 to TRBJ1-1, with no clear D. The CDR3 has 12 amino acids. V lost 8 bases, J lost 11 bases, and 18 bases lay in between. Germline V gene data show CDR1 as LNHDA and CDR2 as SQIVND (reference sequence). CDR3 loop: CASGELGVIAFF. The CDR3, as DNA: TGTGCCAGTGGGGAACTCGGGGTGATCGCTTTCTTT.

This clone showed up just a few times. The chain recombines TRBV7-2 with TRBJ2-5; a weak D match, TRBD2 (5 bases). This CDR3 is built from 16 residues. Germline assignment: CDR1 SGHTA and CDR2 FQGNSA. The V and J ends lost 1 base and 2 bases respectively, with 14 bases between them. DNA of the CDR3: TGTGCCAGCAGCTTAGGAGGTTCGGGGTCTCAAGAGACCCAGTACTTC. Encoded protein: CASSLGGSGSQETQYF.